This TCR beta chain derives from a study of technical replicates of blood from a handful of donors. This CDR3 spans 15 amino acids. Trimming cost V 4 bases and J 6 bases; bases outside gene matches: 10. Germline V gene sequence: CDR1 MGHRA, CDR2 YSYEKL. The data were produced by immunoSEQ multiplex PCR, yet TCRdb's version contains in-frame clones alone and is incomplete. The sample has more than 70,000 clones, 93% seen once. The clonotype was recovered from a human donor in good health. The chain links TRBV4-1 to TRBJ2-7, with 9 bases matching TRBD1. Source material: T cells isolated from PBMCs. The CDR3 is CASSRLTGGIVEQYF. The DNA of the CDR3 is TGCGCCAGCAGCCGCCTGACAGGGGGAATTGTCGAGCAGTACTTC.